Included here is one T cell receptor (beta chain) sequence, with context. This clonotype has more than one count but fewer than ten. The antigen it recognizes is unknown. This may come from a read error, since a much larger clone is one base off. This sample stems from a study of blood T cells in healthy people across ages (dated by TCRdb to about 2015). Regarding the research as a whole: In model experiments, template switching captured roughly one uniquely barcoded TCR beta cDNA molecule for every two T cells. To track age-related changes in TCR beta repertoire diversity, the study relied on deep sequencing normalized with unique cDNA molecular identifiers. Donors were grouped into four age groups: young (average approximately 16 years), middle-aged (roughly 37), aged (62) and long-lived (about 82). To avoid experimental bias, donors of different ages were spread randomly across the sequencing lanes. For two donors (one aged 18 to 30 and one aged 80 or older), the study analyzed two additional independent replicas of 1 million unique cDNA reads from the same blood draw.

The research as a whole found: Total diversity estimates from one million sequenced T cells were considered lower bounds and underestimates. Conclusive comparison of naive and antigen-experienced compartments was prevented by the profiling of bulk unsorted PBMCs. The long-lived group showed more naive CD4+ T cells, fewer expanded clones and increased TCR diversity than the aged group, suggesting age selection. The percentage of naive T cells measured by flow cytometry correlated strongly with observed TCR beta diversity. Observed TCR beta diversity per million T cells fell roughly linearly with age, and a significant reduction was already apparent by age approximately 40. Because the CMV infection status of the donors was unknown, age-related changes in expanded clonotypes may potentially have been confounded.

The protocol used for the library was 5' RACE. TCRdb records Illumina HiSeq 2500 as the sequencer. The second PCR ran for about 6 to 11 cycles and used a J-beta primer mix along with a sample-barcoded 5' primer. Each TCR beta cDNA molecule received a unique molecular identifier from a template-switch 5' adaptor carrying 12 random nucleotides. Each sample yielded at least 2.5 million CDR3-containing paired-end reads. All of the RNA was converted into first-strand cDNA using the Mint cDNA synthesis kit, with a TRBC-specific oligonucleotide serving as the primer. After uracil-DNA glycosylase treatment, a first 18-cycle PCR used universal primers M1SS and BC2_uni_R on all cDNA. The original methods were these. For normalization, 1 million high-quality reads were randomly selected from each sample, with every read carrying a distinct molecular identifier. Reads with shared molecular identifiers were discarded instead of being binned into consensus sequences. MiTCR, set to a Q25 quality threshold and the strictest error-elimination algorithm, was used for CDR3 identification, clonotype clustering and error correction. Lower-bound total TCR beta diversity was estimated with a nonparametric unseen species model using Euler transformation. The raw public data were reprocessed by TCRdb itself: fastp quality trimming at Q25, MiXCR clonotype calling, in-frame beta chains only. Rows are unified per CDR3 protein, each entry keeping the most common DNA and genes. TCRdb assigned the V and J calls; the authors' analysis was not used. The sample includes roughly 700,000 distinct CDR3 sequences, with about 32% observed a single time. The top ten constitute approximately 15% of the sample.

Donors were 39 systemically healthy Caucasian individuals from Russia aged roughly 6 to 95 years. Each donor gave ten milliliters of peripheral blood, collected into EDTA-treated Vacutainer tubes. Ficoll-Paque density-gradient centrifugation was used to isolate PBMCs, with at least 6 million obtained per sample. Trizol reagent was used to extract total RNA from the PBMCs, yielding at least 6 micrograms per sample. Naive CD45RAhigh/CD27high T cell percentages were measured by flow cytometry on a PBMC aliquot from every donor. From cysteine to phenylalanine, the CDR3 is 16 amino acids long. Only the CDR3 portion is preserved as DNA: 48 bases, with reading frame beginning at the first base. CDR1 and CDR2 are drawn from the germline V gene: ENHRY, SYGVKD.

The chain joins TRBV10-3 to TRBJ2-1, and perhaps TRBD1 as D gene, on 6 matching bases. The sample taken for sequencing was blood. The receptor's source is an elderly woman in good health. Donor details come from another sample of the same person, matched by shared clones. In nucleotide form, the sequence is TGTACCATCATCCGGGACACCGCGATGGGTCTCAATGAGCAGTTCTTC. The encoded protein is CTIIRDTAMGLNEQFF.